This TCR beta chain is from a study of ipilimumab plus nivolumab after autologous stem cell transplantation. Here immunoSEQ multiplex PCR was the method, and the copy in TCRdb shows in-frame clones only, minus some. There are tens of thousands of clones in the sample; nearly 85% occur only once, and roughly 2.2% lies in the top ten. Germline V gives CDR1 SGHRS, CDR2 YFSETQ. The CDR3 spans 14 residues. V dropped 3 bases and J dropped 8 bases, with 17 bases sitting between them. This TCR was sampled from a male donor with diffuse large B-cell lymphoma. The chain has TRBV5-1 and TRBJ1-1; tentatively, D is TRBD1 (5 bases). The sample in question was PBMCs, obtained in a trial of ipilimumab plus nivolumab as post-transplant consolidation. The CDR3 coding sequence is TGCGCCAGCAGCTCGATCGGGGCGAGGGGAGAAGCTTTCTTT. The encoded protein is CASSSIGARGEAFF.